The 4 T cell receptor beta chains listed next were all sequenced from one sample in a study of identical twins. TCRdb called the 5' RACE reads again in MiXCR, with one record for every CDR3 protein. The table includes hundreds of thousands of distinct CDR3 sequences, around 24% detected once. These data also formed part of another study, on T cells expressing NK-cell markers.

The sequencing sample was made of CD4+ T cells sorted from blood. The origin of the receptors is a young woman in good health.

Ten or more counts support this clonotype. The gene calls are TRBV11-2 and TRBJ2-7; 8 bases are shared with TRBD1. Germline V gives CDR1 SGHAT, CDR2 FQNNGV. V trimming: 2 bases; J trimming: 0 bases; junction bases outside the gene matches: 12. The CDR3 has 18 amino acids. The CDR3 spells CASSLYPKPGGASYEQYF. For the CDR3, the DNA is TGTGCCAGCAGCTTATACCCCAAACCAGGGGGCGCCTCCTACGAGCAGTACTTC.

This clonotype was found a few times. The V and J genes are TRBV9 and TRBJ2-3; 10 bases agree with TRBD2. The J segment lost 2 bases and the V segment lost 3 bases, leaving 6 bases of the junction unmatched. The CDR3 spans 16 residues. Germline-derived CDR1 and CDR2 are SGDLS and YYNGEE. CDR3 amino acids: CASSGTGTSDTDTQYF. DNA of the CDR3: TGTGCCAGCAGCGGGACCGGGACTAGCGACACAGATACGCAGTATTTT.

This clonotype was seen more than once but under ten times. V gene TRBV12-3 or TRBV12-4 combines with J gene TRBJ2-7, with no clear D. V lost 1 base and J lost 4, with 8 bases in between. CDR3 size: 13 residues. The DNA of the CDR3 is TGTGCCAGCAGTTTAGGGGCAATGTACGAGCAGTACTTC. Protein sequence: CASSLGAMYEQYF.

The rearrangement links TRBV6-1 to TRBJ2-1, with no clear D. CDR3 size: 16 residues. From germline, CDR1 is MNHNS and CDR2 SASEGT. The V and J ends lost 5 bases and 3 bases respectively, with 17 bases between them. CDR3 sequence: CASSPRRALYYNEQFF. The CDR3 DNA reads as TGTGCCAGCAGTCCCCGAAGGGCCCTCTACTACAATGAGCAGTTCTTC.